This paragraph covers one T cell receptor beta chain sequence. Its antigen is not known. This CDR3 is 12 amino acids long. Trimming at V came to 8 bases and at J to 5 bases, leaving 5 bases not matched to a gene. Germline V CDR1 and CDR2: SNHLY, FYNNEI. TCRdb re-called the reads through MiXCR, storing one row per CDR3 protein. The repertoire holds around 100,000 distinct CDR3 sequences, with roughly 39% as singletons. The data were taken from a study of T cell repertoires in cytomegalovirus infection. For the study at large: As its CMV epitopes, the study selected recently identified HLA-C-restricted and well-studied HLA-B-restricted targets.

Findings and caveats of the study: Dominant in the ex vivo response were TCR beta clonotypes restricted by HLA-C and specific for CMV.

This rearrangement joins TRBV2 to TRBJ2-7, with 8 bases fitting TRBD2. The specimen was CD8+ T cells from cultured PBMCs, collected from culture after CMV antigen stimulation. The TCR originated in a human donor in good health (CMV status not recorded). Some clones in this sample may be carry-over from other donors' samples. The CDR3 is CASGGGLDEQYF. For the CDR3, the DNA is TGTGCCAGCGGCGGGGGGCTCGACGAGCAGTACTTC.